This T cell receptor beta chain was obtained from a study of OX40 agonist ivuxolimab in advanced cancers. The CDR3 has 17 amino acids. Losses at the gene ends were 4 bases for V and 0 bases for J; bases not matched to a gene: 6. The germline V gene encodes CDR1 SEHNR and CDR2 FQNEAQ (reference sequence). Notes on this clone: The antigen is unknown.

Produced via immunoSEQ multiplex PCR; TCRdb's table is partial and in-frame only. The sample carries some 59,000 clones, about 90% recorded once. Study-wide points: Dosing at 0.1 to 3.0 mg/kg was accompanied by clonal expansion of CD4+ and CD8+ blood T cells by week 6. Fewer expanded clones were found on average in CD4+ than in CD8+ T cells.

This specimen was CD4+ or CD8+ T cells sorted from blood, taken in a trial of the OX40 agonist ivuxolimab. The rearrangement joins TRBV7-9 to TRBJ2-7; 13 positions agree with TRBD2. This TCR came from an adult with an advanced solid tumor such as melanoma, head and neck, liver or kidney cancer. The CDR3 region has the DNA TGTGCCAGCAGCTCCCGGACTAGCGGGAGTATCTCCTACGAGCAGTACTTC. It is translated as CASSSRTSGSISYEQYF.